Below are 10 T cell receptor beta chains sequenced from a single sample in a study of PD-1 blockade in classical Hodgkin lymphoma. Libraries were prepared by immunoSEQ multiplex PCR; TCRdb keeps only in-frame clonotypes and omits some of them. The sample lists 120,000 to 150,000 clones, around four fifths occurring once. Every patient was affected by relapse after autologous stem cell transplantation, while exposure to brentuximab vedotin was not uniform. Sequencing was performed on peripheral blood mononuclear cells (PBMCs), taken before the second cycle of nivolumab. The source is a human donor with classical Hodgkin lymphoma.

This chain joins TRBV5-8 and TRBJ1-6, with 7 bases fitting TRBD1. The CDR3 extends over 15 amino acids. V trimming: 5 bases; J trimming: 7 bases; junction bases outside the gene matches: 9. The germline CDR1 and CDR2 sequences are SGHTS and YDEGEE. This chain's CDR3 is CASSYAGTVNSPLHF. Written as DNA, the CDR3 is TGTGCCAGCAGTTACGCCGGGACAGTAAATTCACCCCTCCACTTT.

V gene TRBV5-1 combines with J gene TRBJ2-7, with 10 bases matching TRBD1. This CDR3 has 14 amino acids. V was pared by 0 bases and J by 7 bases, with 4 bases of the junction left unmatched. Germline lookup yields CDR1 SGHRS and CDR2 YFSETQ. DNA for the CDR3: TGCGCCAGCAGCTTGGGACAGGGGGCGCGGGAGCAGTACTTC. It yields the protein CASSLGQGAREQYF.

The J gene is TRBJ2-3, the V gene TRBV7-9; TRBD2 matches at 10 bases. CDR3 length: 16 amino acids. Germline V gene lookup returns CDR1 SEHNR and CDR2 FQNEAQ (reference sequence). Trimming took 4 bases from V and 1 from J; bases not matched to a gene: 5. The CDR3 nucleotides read TGTGCCAGCAGCTCTGGGACTAGCGTAGGCACAGATACGCAGTATTTT. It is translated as CASSSGTSVGTDTQYF.

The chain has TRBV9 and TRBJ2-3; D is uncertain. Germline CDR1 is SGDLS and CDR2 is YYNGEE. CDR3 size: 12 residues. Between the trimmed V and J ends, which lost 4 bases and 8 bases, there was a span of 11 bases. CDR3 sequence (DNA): TGTGCCAGCAGCCCTCATACGGGTACGCAGTATTTT. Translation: CASSPHTGTQYF.

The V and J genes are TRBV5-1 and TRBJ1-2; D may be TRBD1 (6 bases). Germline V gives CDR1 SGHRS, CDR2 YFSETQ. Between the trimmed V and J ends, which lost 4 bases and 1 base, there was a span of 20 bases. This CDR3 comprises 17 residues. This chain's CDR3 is CASSLGQPRFLNYGYTF. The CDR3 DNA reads TGCGCCAGCAGCCTAGGACAGCCGCGCTTCCTTAACTATGGCTACACCTTC.

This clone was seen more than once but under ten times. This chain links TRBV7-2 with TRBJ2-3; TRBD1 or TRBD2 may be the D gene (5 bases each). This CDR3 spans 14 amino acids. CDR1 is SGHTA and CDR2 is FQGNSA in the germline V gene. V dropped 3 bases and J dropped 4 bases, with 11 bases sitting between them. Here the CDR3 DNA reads TGTGCCAGCAGCTTGGGGGACGGAGCAGATACGCAGTATTTT. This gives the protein CASSLGDGADTQYF.

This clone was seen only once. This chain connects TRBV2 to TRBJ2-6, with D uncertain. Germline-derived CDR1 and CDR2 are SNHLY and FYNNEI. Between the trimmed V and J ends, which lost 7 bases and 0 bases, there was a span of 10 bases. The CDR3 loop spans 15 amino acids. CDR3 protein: CASNRKSSGANVLTF. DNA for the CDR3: TGTGCCAGCAACAGAAAAAGCTCTGGGGCCAACGTCCTGACTTTC.

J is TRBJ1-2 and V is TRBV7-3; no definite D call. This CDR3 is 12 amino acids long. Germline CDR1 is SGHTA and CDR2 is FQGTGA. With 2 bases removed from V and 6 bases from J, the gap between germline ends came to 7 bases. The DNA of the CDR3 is TGTGCCAGCAGCTTAGCCTCAGATGGCTACACCTTC. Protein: CASSLASDGYTF. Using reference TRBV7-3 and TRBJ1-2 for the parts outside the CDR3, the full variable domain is GAGVSQTPSNKVTEKGKYVELRCDPISGHTALYWYRQSLGQGPEFLIYFQGTGAADDSGLPNDRFFAVRPEGSVSTLKIQRTERGDSAVYLCASSLASDGYTFGSGTRLTVV.

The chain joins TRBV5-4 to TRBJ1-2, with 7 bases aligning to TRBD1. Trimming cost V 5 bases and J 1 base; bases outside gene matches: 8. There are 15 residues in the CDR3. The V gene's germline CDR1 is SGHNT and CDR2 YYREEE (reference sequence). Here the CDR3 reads CASRLDRDFNYGYTF. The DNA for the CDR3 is TGTGCCAGCAGACTCGACAGGGACTTTAACTATGGCTACACCTTC.

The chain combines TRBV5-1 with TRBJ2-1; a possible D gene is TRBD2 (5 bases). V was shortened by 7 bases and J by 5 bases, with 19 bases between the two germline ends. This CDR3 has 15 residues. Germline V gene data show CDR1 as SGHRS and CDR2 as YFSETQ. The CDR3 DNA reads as TGCGCCAGCCCCCCACGAGGACTTTCTAACAATGAGCAGTTCTTC. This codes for CASPPRGLSNNEQFF. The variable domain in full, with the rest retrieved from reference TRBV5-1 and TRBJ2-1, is KAGVTQTPRYLIKTRGQQVTLSCSPISGHRSVSWYQQTPGQGLQFLFEYFSETQRNKGNFPGRFSGRQFSNSRSEMNVSTLELGDSALYLCASPPRGLSNNEQFFGPGTRLTVL.